A single sample is the source of the 26 T cell receptor beta chains below, sequenced in a study of shared clonotypes between healthy human individuals. CD8 cells regarded as naive lacked CD45RO, were positively chosen for CCR7, and omitted terminally differentiated effector memory CD45RA+ cells. TCRdb's copy holds only in-frame clones and misses some; the assay was immunoSEQ multiplex PCR. The sample consists of 2 million to 2.5 million clones, around 93% of them appearing once. Source material: naive CD8+ T cells from PBMCs. These receptors were taken from a man in his late teens or twenties in good health. Some clones in this sample may be carry-over from other donors' samples.

The rearrangement links TRBV27 to TRBJ2-5; D perhaps matches TRBD1 (5 bases). Germline CDR1 is MNHEY and CDR2 is SMNVEV (reference sequence). The CDR3 has 14 amino acids. V lost 8 bases and J 5 bases, leaving 18 bases between the germline ends. This chain's CDR3 is CASQQAEAPETQYF. CDR3 bases: TGTGCCAGCCAACAGGCCGAAGCCCCCGAGACCCAGTACTTC.

The chain employs TRBV27 and TRBJ1-5; tentatively, D is TRBD1 (5 bases). Germline CDR1 MNHEY, CDR2 SMNVEV (reference sequence). Trimming shortened V by 5 bases and J by 1 base, and 9 bases separated the two germline ends. This CDR3 contains 14 residues. The DNA of the CDR3 is TGTGCCAGCAGTATTCGACAGAGCAATCAGCCCCAGCATTTT. This translates into CASSIRQSNQPQHF.

The gene calls are TRBV7-8 and TRBJ1-2; D possibly corresponds to TRBD1 (6 bases). Trimming pared 1 base from V and 2 bases from J, leaving 11 bases between. CDR1 and CDR2 (germline): SGHVS, FQNEAQ. The length of the CDR3 is 15 residues. CDR3 region: CASSLGTGLNYGYTF. The CDR3 DNA follows: TGTGCCAGCAGCTTAGGTACAGGGCTAAACTATGGCTACACCTTC.

The gene calls are TRBV19 and TRBJ1-4, with D possibly matching TRBD1 (6 bases). The V end was cut by 7 bases, the J end by 4 bases, with 13 bases between. CDR3 size: 14 residues. From germline, CDR1 is LNHDA and CDR2 SQIVND (reference sequence). CDR3 DNA sequence: TGTGCCAGTATGCTGGGACAAGATAATGAAAAACTGTTTTTT. The encoded protein is CASMLGQDNEKLFF.

The J gene is TRBJ1-3, the V gene TRBV4-1; D gene unclear. CDR1 is MGHRA, CDR2 YSYEKL, per germline. The CDR3 contains 16 residues. With 4 bases removed from V and 0 bases from J, the gap between germline ends came to 13 bases. CDR3 region: CASSLVGLASGNTIYF. The CDR3 DNA follows: TGCGCCAGCAGCCTTGTGGGCCTAGCCTCTGGAAACACCATATATTTT.

This sequence joins TRBV5-1 and TRBJ2-3, with 15 bases identical to TRBD2. V lost 4 bases and J lost 0; bases outside the gene matches: 6. CDR3 length equals 18 residues. The V gene's germline CDR1 is SGHRS and CDR2 YFSETQ. CDR3 in DNA: TGCGCCAGCAGCCCAGGGACTAGCGGGAGGTCTAGCACAGATACGCAGTATTTT. Residues: CASSPGTSGRSSTDTQYF.

The V and J genes are TRBV25-1 and TRBJ2-1; D not resolved. Between the trimmed V and J ends, which lost 4 bases and 12 bases, there was a span of 10 bases. The germline CDR1 and CDR2 sequences are MGHDK and SYGVNS. This CDR3 region has 11 residues. CDR3 sequence reads: CASSGTEGQFF. The CDR3 DNA reads as TGTGCCAGCAGTGGGACCGAAGGGCAGTTCTTC.

The chain uses TRBV9 and TRBJ1-2, with 8 bases identical to TRBD1. The CDR3 runs to 16 residues. Germline lookup yields CDR1 SGDLS and CDR2 YYNGEE. V dropped 0 bases and J dropped 4; count of bases not matched to a gene: 8. CDR3 amino acids: CASSVAIQGAIYGYTF. The CDR3 DNA reads as TGTGCCAGCAGCGTAGCGATCCAGGGGGCAATCTATGGCTACACCTTC.

The chain combines TRBV27 with TRBJ1-5; the D is unclear. V lost 4 bases and J 5 bases, leaving 9 bases between the germline ends. The CDR3 is 13 residues long. Germline V CDR1 and CDR2: MNHEY, SMNVEV (reference sequence). CDR3 region: CASSYLGDQPQHF. CDR3 coding DNA: TGTGCCAGCAGTTATCTGGGAGATCAGCCCCAGCATTTT.

This clone was found once. The chain combines TRBV15 with TRBJ2-1; D is possibly TRBD1 (6 bases). V was clipped by 2 bases and J by 5 bases, with 16 bases between them. The length of the CDR3 is 16 residues. The germline CDR1 and CDR2 sequences are LNHNV and YYDKDF (reference sequence). The CDR3 DNA sequence: TGTGCCACCAGCAGACTAACAGGGTCCCCCCACAATGAGCAGTTCTTC. This translates into CATSRLTGSPHNEQFF. The entire variable domain, with the rest obtained from reference TRBV15 and TRBJ2-1, is as follows: DAMVIQNPRYQVTQFGKPVTLSCSQTLNHNVMYWYQQKSSQAPKLLFHYYDKDFNNEADTPDNFQSRRPNTSFCFLDIRSPGLGDTAMYLCATSRLTGSPHNEQFFGPGTRLTVL.

This clone was observed a few times. V gene TRBV6-5 combines with J gene TRBJ1-1; D unresolved. The CDR3 is 15 amino acids. Germline-derived CDR1 and CDR2 are MNHEY and SVGAGI. Trimming pared 6 bases from V and 4 bases from J, leaving 18 bases between. The CDR3 DNA is TGTGCCAGCAGCCCCACTAGGAGGGTAGGCACTGAAGCTTTCTTT. It codes for CASSPTRRVGTEAFF.

This chain connects TRBV4-3 to TRBJ1-1; D is perhaps TRBD1 (6 bases). CDR3 length equals 14 residues. Germline V lookup: CDR1 LGHNA, CDR2 YSLEER. Trimming took 3 bases from V and 6 from J, leaving 14 bases between them. The CDR3 reads CASSQSRGLPEAFF. CDR3 nucleotide sequence: TGCGCCAGCAGCCAGAGCAGGGGTTTACCTGAAGCTTTCTTT.

The chain carries TRBV6-5 and TRBJ2-1; D is unclear. CDR3 length: 14 amino acids. Looked up from germline, CDR1 is MNHEY and CDR2 is SVGAGI. Trimming stripped 2 bases from V and 0 bases from J, with 5 bases between. CDR3 loop: CASSYGASYNEQFF. DNA for the CDR3: TGTGCCAGCAGTTACGGTGCCTCCTACAATGAGCAGTTCTTC.

The chain has TRBV7-9 and TRBJ1-1; 9 bases fit TRBD1. V trimming: 5 bases; J trimming: 0 bases; junction bases outside the gene matches: 7. This CDR3 has 16 amino acids. CDR1 SEHNR and CDR2 FQNEAQ come from the germline V gene (reference sequence). CDR3 sequence reads: CASSPRGDRVNTEAFF. CDR3 coding DNA: TGTGCCAGCAGCCCGAGGGGGGACAGGGTGAACACTGAAGCTTTCTTT. Combining the CDR3 with reference TRBV7-9 and TRBJ1-1 gives the whole variable domain DTGVSQNPRHKITKRGQNVTFRCDPISEHNRLYWYRQTLGQGPEFLTYFQNEAQLEKSRLLSDRFSAERPKGSFSTLEIQRTEQGDSAMYLCASSPRGDRVNTEAFFGQGTRLTVV.

The rearrangement joins TRBV5-6 to TRBJ1-5, with 7 bases aligning to TRBD1. V was clipped by 4 bases and J by 9 bases; unmatched bases: 7. This CDR3 is 13 amino acids long. Germline CDR1 is SGHDT and CDR2 is YYEEEE. The CDR3 spells CASSIAGGPPQHF. CDR3 sequence (DNA): TGTGCCAGCAGCATCGCAGGGGGTCCGCCCCAGCATTTT.

V usage is TRBV6-1 and J usage is TRBJ2-2; tentative D call: TRBD2 (5 bases). V lost 6 bases, J lost 8 bases, and 7 bases lay in between. Germline lookup yields CDR1 MNHNS and CDR2 SASEGT. This CDR3 has 11 residues. Written as DNA, the CDR3 is TGTGCCAGCAGCCCGGGAGGGGAGCTGTTTTTT. This codes for CASSPGGELFF.

This clone was recorded only once. The CDR3: CASSPRDKRTNPDEQYF. The CDR3 DNA reads as TGCGCCAGCAGCCCCCGGGACAAGAGAACAAATCCGGACGAGCAGTACTTC. The chain couples TRBV4-1 to TRBJ2-7; TRBD1 is a possible D gene (6 bases). The CDR3 extends over 17 amino acids. CDR1 is MGHRA, CDR2 YSYEKL, per germline. With 4 bases removed from V and 5 bases from J, the gap between germline ends came to 24 bases.

The genes are TRBV20-1 and TRBJ2-7; possible D gene TRBD2, 7 bases. V dropped 5 bases and J dropped 7 bases, with 12 bases sitting between them. The germline gives CDR1 DFQATT, CDR2 SNEGSKA (reference sequence). CDR3 size: 11 residues. CDR3 protein: CSADEGGEQYF. In nucleotides, the CDR3 is TGCAGTGCTGACGAGGGGGGGGAGCAGTACTTC.

CDR3 sequence reads: CAWRPVHPGELFF. Here the CDR3 DNA reads TGTGCCTGGAGGCCCGTTCACCCCGGGGAGCTGTTTTTT. J is TRBJ2-2 and V is TRBV30; D not certain. Germline V gives CDR1 GTSNPN, CDR2 SVGIG (reference sequence). The CDR3 has 13 amino acids. Trimming took off 3 bases at V and 6 bases at J, with 11 bases between the two ends.

The V call is TRBV6-4, the J call TRBJ2-1; perhaps TRBD2 as D (6 bases). Germline values: CDR1 MRHNA, CDR2 SNTAGT. Trimming left V 6 bases short and J 0 bases short, with 6 bases between. The CDR3 loop spans 13 amino acids. For the CDR3, the DNA is TGTGCCAGCAGGGGGGGCTCCTACAATGAGCAGTTCTTC. It codes for CASRGGSYNEQFF.

This chain uses TRBV9 with TRBJ2-6; no clear D gene. V shed 0 bases and J shed 2 bases, with 3 bases lying between them. In germline, CDR1 is SGDLS, CDR2 YYNGEE. The CDR3 runs 14 residues. CDR3 nucleotide sequence: TGTGCCAGCAGCGTAGAAGCTGGGGCCAACGTCCTGACTTTC. This sequence encodes CASSVEAGANVLTF.

The V gene is TRBV7-9, the J gene TRBJ2-1, with 7 bases identical to TRBD1. Trimming removed 5 bases from V and 6 bases from J; junction bases left unmatched: 10. CDR1 is SEHNR and CDR2 is FQNEAQ in the germline V gene (reference sequence). This CDR3 contains 15 residues. CDR3 sequence (DNA): TGTGCCAGCAGCCCCCCGGGACAGACCTTCAATGAGCAGTTCTTC. This codes for CASSPPGQTFNEQFF.

The rearrangement links TRBV11-2 to TRBJ2-7; D is perhaps TRBD2 (6 bases). V lost 8 bases, J lost 2 bases, and 19 bases lay in between. Looked up from germline, CDR1 is SGHAT and CDR2 is FQNNGV. This CDR3 comprises 15 residues. CDR3 in DNA: TGTGCCAGCCGACTCTGGGGGGAGGAGGCCTACGAGCAGTACTTC. Amino acids: CASRLWGEEAYEQYF.

The sample holds a few counts of this clone. J is TRBJ2-2 and V is TRBV7-9; 8 bases fit TRBD2. V lost 6 bases and J lost 0; bases outside the gene matches: 9. This CDR3 contains 17 residues. CDR1 and CDR2 from the germline V gene are SEHNR and FQNEAQ (reference sequence). The CDR3 coding sequence is TGTGCCAGCAGTACCGCCACACTAGCGGCGAACACCGGGGAGCTGTTTTTT. Protein product: CASSTATLAANTGELFF.

The rearrangement uses TRBV6-1 and TRBJ1-6; no firm D call. V lost 6 bases and J 8 bases, leaving 8 bases between the germline ends. CDR1 and CDR2 (germline): MNHNS, SASEGT. The CDR3 sequence is 12 residues long. The CDR3 DNA reads as TGTGCCAGCAGGGGCTCAGATTCACCCCTCCACTTT. This sequence encodes CASRGSDSPLHF.

With regard to this clone: Other DNA sequences within the sample encode an identical CDR3. The V gene is TRBV9, the J gene TRBJ1-1; D is undetermined. Germline CDR1 and CDR2: SGDLS and YYNGEE. Trimming shortened V by 0 bases and J by 4 bases, and 7 bases separated the two germline ends. This CDR3 is built from 13 residues. The CDR3 coding sequence is TGTGCCAGCAGCGTAGAGGTGAGCACTGAAGCTTTCTTT. The encoded protein is CASSVEVSTEAFF.